What follows describes a single TCR beta chain. This specimen belongs to a study of blood T cells in healthy people across ages. Together with a sample-barcoded 5' primer, a J-beta primer mix was included in a second PCR lasting 7 to 11 cycles. A template-switch adaptor with 12 random nucleotides tagged each cDNA molecule. All samples yielded 2.5 million or more CDR3-containing paired-end reads. A single record per CDR3 protein comes from TCRdb applying MiXCR to the 5' RACE reads. The sample consists of almost 1 million distinct CDR3 sequences, roughly 50% of them appearing once. Every donor gave 9 to 10 milliliters of peripheral blood. The V and J ends lost 4 bases and 9 bases respectively, with 20 bases between them. Germline CDR1 reads SGHRS; CDR2 reads YFSETQ. The length of the CDR3 is 16 residues.

V usage is TRBV5-1 and J usage is TRBJ1-6; D may be TRBD1 (5 bases). The receptor comes from an older woman in good health. Sequencing used blood. The CDR3 coding sequence is TGCGCCAGCAGCGACGAGTCTGGGGGAATCAGTTCACCCCTCCACTTT. This sequence encodes CASSDESGGISSPLHF.